This T cell receptor beta chain was sequenced during a study of blood T cell repertoires in COVID-19. Assay: immunoSEQ multiplex PCR; the TCRdb copy retains only in-frame clones and omits some. This table has some 290,000 clones, about 85% appearing once. The CDR3 spans 11 residues. Trimming took off 2 bases at V and 7 bases at J, with 5 bases between the two ends. Germline V gene data show CDR1 as MNHNS and CDR2 as SASEGT. The receptor comes from a woman in her forties or fifties who had recovered from COVID-19. Sequencing was carried out using peripheral blood. V gene TRBV6-1 combines with J gene TRBJ1-1; D not resolved. The CDR3 sequence: CASSEIVEAFF. CDR3 DNA sequence: TGTGCCAGCAGTGAAATAGTTGAAGCTTTCTTT.